This record concerns one T cell receptor (beta chain) sequence. Random hexamers served to reverse transcribe about 0.45 to 1 ug RNA. The TCR beta CDR3 was amplified by immunoSEQ multiplex PCR across 54 Vbeta, 13 Jbeta. TCRdb fed the immunoSEQ multiplex PCR reads into MiXCR, producing one record per CDR3 protein. The sample lists more than 150,000 distinct CDR3 sequences; more than 95% were seen once. The data derive from a study of CD8 T cells in Susac syndrome. TCR beta was sequenced from blood CD8+ and CD4+ T cells. Negative isolation was applied to CD8+ and CD4+ T cells, and FACS enrichment was applied to TEMRA cells. This receptor was obtained from a human donor with Susac syndrome. The sequencing sample was made of CD4+ T cells from PBMCs.

DNA of the CDR3: TGTGCCAGCAGACCCCAATCGGCGGGGGGGTCCGGGGAGCTGTTTTTT. Translated, it gives CASRPQSAGGSGELFF. This sequence joins TRBV25-1 and TRBJ2-2; TRBD2 matches 9 bases. CDR1 and CDR2 from the germline V gene are MGHDK and SYGVNS. J was trimmed by 6 bases and V by 6 bases; bases with no gene match: 11. The CDR3 runs to 16 residues.